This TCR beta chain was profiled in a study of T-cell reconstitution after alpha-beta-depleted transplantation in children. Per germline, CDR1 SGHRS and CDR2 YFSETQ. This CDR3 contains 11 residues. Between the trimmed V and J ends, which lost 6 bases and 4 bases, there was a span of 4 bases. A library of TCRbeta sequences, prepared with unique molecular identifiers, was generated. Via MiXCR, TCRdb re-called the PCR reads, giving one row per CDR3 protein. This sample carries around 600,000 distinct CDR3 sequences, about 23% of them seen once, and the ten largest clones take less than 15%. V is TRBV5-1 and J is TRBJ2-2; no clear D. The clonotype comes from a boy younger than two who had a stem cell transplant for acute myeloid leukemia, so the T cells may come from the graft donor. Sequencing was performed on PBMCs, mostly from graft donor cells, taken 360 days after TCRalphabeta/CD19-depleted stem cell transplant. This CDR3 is CASTTTGELFF. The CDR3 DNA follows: TGCGCCAGCACTACCACCGGGGAGCTGTTTTTT.